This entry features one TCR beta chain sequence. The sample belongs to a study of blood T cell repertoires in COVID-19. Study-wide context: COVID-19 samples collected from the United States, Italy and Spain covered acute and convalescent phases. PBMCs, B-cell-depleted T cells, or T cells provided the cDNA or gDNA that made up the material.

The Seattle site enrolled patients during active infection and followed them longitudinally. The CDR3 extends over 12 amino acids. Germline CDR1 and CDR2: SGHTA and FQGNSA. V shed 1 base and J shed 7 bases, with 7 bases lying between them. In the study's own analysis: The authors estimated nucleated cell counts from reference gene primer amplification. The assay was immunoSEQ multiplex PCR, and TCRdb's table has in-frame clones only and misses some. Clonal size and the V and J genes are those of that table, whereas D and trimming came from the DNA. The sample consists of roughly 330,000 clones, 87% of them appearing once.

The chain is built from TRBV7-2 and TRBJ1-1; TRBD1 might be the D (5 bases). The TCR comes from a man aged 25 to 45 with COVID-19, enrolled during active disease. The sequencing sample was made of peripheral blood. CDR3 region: CASSLGGSEAFF. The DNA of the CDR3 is TGTGCCAGCAGCTTAGGGGGCAGTGAAGCTTTCTTT.